This T cell receptor beta chain was captured by sequencing in a study of vaccination and CD4 T cells after COVID-19. Study background: At a median around 100 days (range 35 to 161) after diagnosis, post-COVID samples were drawn.

Treatment in this sample: roughly 11-day PBMC culture with coronavirus spike peptide pools or control peptides (ViraFEST assay). The Oncomine TCR Beta short-read assay was what sequenced the DNA obtained from cultured CD4+ T cells. Investigators obtained genomic DNA by extraction from cultured CD4+ T cells. TCRdb reprocessed the PCR reads with MiXCR, giving one entry per CDR3 protein. The sample carries under 20,000 distinct CDR3 sequences, around 68% recorded once. Remarks on this clonotype: Its antigen is undetermined.

Germline V gene data show CDR1 as DFQATT and CDR2 as SNEGSKA (reference sequence). This CDR3 is built from 14 residues. V lost 0 bases and J 5 bases, leaving 11 bases between the germline ends. This chain connects TRBV20-1 to TRBJ1-5; D remains ambiguous. Sample: CD4+ T cells from blood, cultured in vitro. The origin of this receptor is a human donor who had recovered from COVID-19. The DNA for the CDR3 is TGCAGTGCTAGAGAAGACCCATTTGATCAGCCCCAGCATTTT. This sequence encodes CSAREDPFDQPQHF.